Listed here are 28 T cell receptor beta chains from one sample, sequenced in a study of blood T cell repertoires in COVID-19. Some clones are missing from TCRdb's copy, which holds only in-frame ones; the method was immunoSEQ multiplex PCR. The top ten clones hold around 2.5% of a sample with roughly 240,000 clones, about 87% of them seen once. The sample was PBMCs or T cells enriched from blood (not recorded which). These receptors all come from a woman in her thirties or forties with acute COVID-19.

The chain combines TRBV29-1 with TRBJ2-5; D is unclear. The CDR3 consists of 12 residues. Germline lookup yields CDR1 SQVTM and CDR2 ANQGSEA. Between the trimmed V and J ends, which lost 3 bases and 5 bases, there was a span of 10 bases. The CDR3 region is CSVDHVRETQYF. In DNA, the CDR3 is TGCAGCGTTGACCACGTGAGGGAGACCCAGTACTTC.

The chain links TRBV7-8 to TRBJ1-2, with no clear D. From germline, CDR1 is SGHVS and CDR2 FQNEAQ. The CDR3 covers 13 residues. Trimming removed 1 base from V and 2 bases from J, with 5 bases in between. The CDR3: CASSLGVNYGYTF. The CDR3 DNA follows: TGTGCCAGCAGCTTAGGAGTAAACTATGGCTACACCTTC.

This chain uses TRBV5-1 with TRBJ2-1; 7 nucleotides agree with TRBD1. CDR3 length: 13 amino acids. The ends lost 0 bases at V and 8 bases at J; junction bases unmatched: 2. From germline, CDR1 is SGHRS and CDR2 YFSETQ. The CDR3 coding sequence is TGCGCCAGCAGCTTGGAAGGGACAGATGAGCAGTTCTTC. This sequence encodes CASSLEGTDEQFF.

Remarks on this clone: The sample carries other DNA sequences with the same CDR3. The V call is TRBV5-4, the J call TRBJ2-1; 11 positions match TRBD2. With V trimmed by 0 bases and J by 6 bases, 5 bases remained unmatched. This CDR3 is built from 16 residues. CDR1 SGHNT and CDR2 YYREEE come from the germline V gene (reference sequence). The CDR3 loop is CASSLGGLAGGNEQFF. The CDR3 bases are TGTGCCAGCAGCTTGGGGGGTCTAGCGGGAGGCAATGAGCAGTTCTTC.

V and J are TRBV5-1 and TRBJ2-7, with a tentative D call TRBD1 (5 bases). This CDR3 has 15 residues. The germline gives CDR1 SGHRS, CDR2 YFSETQ. The ends were cut back, 4 bases at V and 2 bases at J, with 16 bases in the middle. The CDR3 DNA follows: TGCGCCAGCAGCCTGAGGCCTACAGGAGCCTACGAGCAGTACGTC. Residues: CASSLRPTGAYEQYV.

The CDR3 DNA reads TGTGCCAGCAGCCGCAGGGGGGACTATGGCTACACCTTC. It translates to CASSRRGDYGYTF. The chain links TRBV6-5 to TRBJ1-2; 7 bases map to TRBD1. The ends lost 6 bases at V and 3 bases at J; junction bases unmatched: 4. Germline V lookup: CDR1 MNHEY, CDR2 SVGAGI. The CDR3 covers 13 residues.

The J gene is TRBJ2-2, the V gene TRBV7-8; D possibly corresponds to TRBD2 (6 bases). Germline V gene data show CDR1 as SGHVS and CDR2 as FQNEAQ. CDR3 length: 15 amino acids. The ends were cut back, 7 bases at V and 3 bases at J, with 15 bases in the middle. For the CDR3, the DNA is TGTGCCAGCACCCTCGGGACTTTTCACACCGGGGAGCTGTTTTTT. Protein sequence: CASTLGTFHTGELFF.

The V and J genes are TRBV27 and TRBJ2-5, with D possibly being TRBD1 (5 bases). Germline V gene sequence: CDR1 MNHEY, CDR2 SMNVEV (reference sequence). V lost 2 bases, J lost 1 base, and 11 bases lay in between. The CDR3 is made up of 15 amino acids. The CDR3 is CASSLLARAQETQYF. In nucleotides, the CDR3 is TGTGCCAGCAGTTTACTTGCCAGGGCCCAAGAGACCCAGTACTTC.

This clone was recorded a few times. The rearrangement joins TRBV30 to TRBJ2-2, with D maybe TRBD1 (6 bases). From germline, CDR1 is GTSNPN and CDR2 SVGIG (reference sequence). CDR3 size: 14 residues. Trimming shortened V by 3 bases and J by 7 bases, and 15 bases separated the two germline ends. The CDR3 reads CAWREQGRIGELFF. In nucleotides, the CDR3 is TGTGCCTGGAGGGAACAGGGCAGGATCGGGGAGCTGTTTTTT.

The gene calls are TRBV4-3 and TRBJ2-1, with D possibly TRBD2 on 5 matching bases. Between the trimmed V and J ends, which lost 8 bases and 7 bases, there was a span of 18 bases. The CDR3 consists of 14 residues. Germline V CDR1 and CDR2: LGHNA, YSLEER. CDR3 region: CASQLALLANEQFF. The DNA for the CDR3 is TGCGCCAGCCAGCTCGCCCTTCTAGCTAATGAGCAGTTCTTC.

This clone was counted once. J is TRBJ1-1 and V is TRBV5-1; 12 nucleotides line up with TRBD1. The ends lost 4 bases at V and 2 bases at J; junction bases unmatched: 6. In germline, CDR1 is SGHRS, CDR2 YFSETQ. CDR3 length: 16 amino acids. CDR3 amino acids: CASSPTGTGGNTEAFF. CDR3 in DNA: TGCGCCAGCAGCCCGACCGGGACAGGGGGCAACACTGAAGCTTTCTTT.

This sequence joins TRBV30 and TRBJ2-1; weak D call: TRBD1 (6 bases). The CDR3 is 16 amino acids. CDR1 and CDR2 from the germline V gene are GTSNPN and SVGIG (reference sequence). V lost 4 bases to trimming and J lost 2 bases, with 18 bases between them. This CDR3 reads CAWTPPIRGPYNEQFF. CDR3 sequence (DNA): TGTGCCTGGACACCACCTATCAGGGGCCCCTACAATGAGCAGTTCTTC.

This chain links TRBV4-3 with TRBJ1-6; D remains unclear. Germline CDR1 reads LGHNA; CDR2 reads YSLEER. The CDR3 loop spans 15 amino acids. V dropped 1 base and J dropped 10 bases, with 14 bases sitting between them. The CDR3 region has the DNA TGCGCCAGCAGCCAAGTGGGCTTGGGAGGCTCACCCCTCCACTTT. Encoded protein: CASSQVGLGGSPLHF.

The CDR3 DNA reads as TGTGCCAGCAGTTCCAACAGTCTCACTGAAGCTTTCTTT. This encodes CASSSNSLTEAFF. The chain combines TRBV12-3 or TRBV12-4 with TRBJ1-1; D is unclear. The V and J ends lost 4 bases and 4 bases respectively, with 10 bases between them. CDR3 size: 13 residues.

J is TRBJ1-2 and V is TRBV2, with D perhaps matching TRBD1 (6 bases). Germline V gene sequence: CDR1 SNHLY, CDR2 FYNNEI. V was shortened by 10 bases and J by 4 bases, with 19 bases between the two germline ends. CDR3 length: 14 amino acids. The CDR3 DNA reads TGTGCCATCGCTAATGACAGGCGGGCCTATGGCTACACCTTC. Amino acid sequence: CAIANDRRAYGYTF.

The chain is built from TRBV4-2 and TRBJ2-4, with a tentative D call TRBD1 (5 bases). Germline V gene data show CDR1 as LGHNA and CDR2 as YNFKEQ. The CDR3 covers 16 residues. With 0 bases removed from V and 6 bases from J, the gap between germline ends came to 15 bases. The CDR3 DNA reads TGTGCCAGCAGCCAAGAATCAACCCTTAGGGGAAACATTCAGTACTTC. It yields the protein CASSQESTLRGNIQYF.

The V call is TRBV5-6, the J call TRBJ2-1; TRBD1 agrees at 8 bases. The trim removed 5 bases at V and 3 bases at J, leaving 10 bases unmatched. Per the germline V gene, CDR1 is SGHDT and CDR2 is YYEEEE. The CDR3 spans 16 residues. CDR3 DNA sequence: TGTGCCAGCAGGTATACCGCCGGGACAGGCTACAATGAGCAGTTCTTC. The encoded protein is CASRYTAGTGYNEQFF.

The V call is TRBV24-1, the J call TRBJ2-1; the match to TRBD1 covers 8 bases. Germline V gene data show CDR1 as KGHDR and CDR2 as SFDVKD. The CDR3 is made up of 15 amino acids. J lost 7 bases, V lost 4 bases, and 8 bases had no gene match. The CDR3 here is CATSDRGQDGNEQFF. CDR3 nucleotides: TGTGCCACCAGTGACAGGGGACAGGATGGTAATGAGCAGTTCTTC.

The V call is TRBV15, the J call TRBJ1-4, with a weak D call TRBD1 (5 bases). CDR1 and CDR2 (germline): LNHNV, YYDKDF (reference sequence). This CDR3 has 15 amino acids. The V gene lost 4 bases and the J gene lost 2 bases, with 11 bases spanning the gap. CDR3 sequence reads: CATSTRQKTNEKLFF. CDR3 DNA sequence: TGTGCCACCAGCACCCGACAGAAGACTAATGAAAAACTGTTTTTT.

The V gene is TRBV3-1 (or the pseudogene TRBV3-2), the J gene TRBJ2-7, with no clear D. CDR1 LGHDT and CDR2 YNNKEL come from the germline V gene (reference sequence). The ends were cut back, 0 bases at V and 3 bases at J, with 3 bases in the middle. The CDR3 loop spans 12 amino acids. CDR3 loop: CASSQDSYEQYF. CDR3 coding DNA: TGTGCCAGCAGCCAAGACAGCTACGAGCAGTACTTC.

The CDR3 coding sequence is TGTGCCAGCATCCCGGGGGGAAGTCAGCCCCAGCATTTT. Protein product: CASIPGGSQPQHF. This chain joins TRBV6-5 and TRBJ1-5, with D perhaps matching TRBD1 (5 bases). The germline CDR1 and CDR2 sequences are MNHEY and SVGAGI. Trimming shortened V by 7 bases and J by 6 bases, and 13 bases separated the two germline ends. There are 13 residues in the CDR3.

The chain is built from TRBV5-8 and TRBJ2-7; 11 positions agree with TRBD1. CDR3 length: 15 residues. V lost 0 bases, J lost 5 bases, and 4 bases stayed unmatched. Germline assignment: CDR1 SGHTS and CDR2 YDEGEE. In DNA, the CDR3 is TGTGCCAGCAGCTTGGGTGGACAGGGGGCAGACGAGCAGTACGTC. Residues: CASSLGGQGADEQYV.

The rearrangement links TRBV2 to TRBJ2-7, with TRBD1 matching 8 bases. Per germline, CDR1 SNHLY and CDR2 FYNNEI. CDR3 length: 14 amino acids. The trim removed 7 bases at V and 5 bases at J, leaving 10 bases unmatched. This CDR3 reads CASIFPGGLDEQYF. The CDR3 nucleotides read TGTGCCAGCATCTTCCCAGGGGGCCTCGACGAGCAGTACTTC. The full variable domain, completed using reference TRBV2 and TRBJ2-7, is EPEVTQTPSHQVTQMGQEVILRCVPISNHLYFYWYRQILGQKVEFLVSFYNNEISEKSEIFDDQFSVERPDGSNFTLKIRSTKLEDSAMYFCASIFPGGLDEQYFGPGTRLTVT.

Here the CDR3 reads CASSLVGLAGERLYNEQFF. The CDR3 nucleotides are TGTGCCAGCAGCTTGGTGGGACTAGCGGGGGAACGGTTATACAATGAGCAGTTCTTC. The chain has TRBV5-4 and TRBJ2-1, with 14 bases matching TRBD2. Trimming at V came to 0 bases and at J to 4 bases, leaving 9 bases not matched to a gene. Germline V lookup: CDR1 SGHNT, CDR2 YYREEE (reference sequence). This CDR3 has 19 amino acids. Looking up the rest from reference TRBV5-4 and TRBJ2-1 gives the full variable domain: ETGVTQSPTHLIKTRGQQVTLRCSSQSGHNTVSWYQQALGQGPQFIFQYYREEENGRGNFPPRFSGLQFPNYSSELNVNALELDDSALYLCASSLVGLAGERLYNEQFFGPGTRLTVL.

This chain joins TRBV4-3 and TRBJ2-1; a possible D gene is TRBD2 (6 bases). The germline V gene encodes CDR1 LGHNA and CDR2 YSLEER. V was cut by 1 base and J by 4 bases, with 11 bases left in between. The CDR3 has 15 residues. CDR3 amino acids: CASSQGWGGYNEQFF. The DNA for the CDR3 is TGCGCCAGCAGCCAAGGATGGGGAGGTTACAATGAGCAGTTCTTC.

J is TRBJ1-2 and V is TRBV30; D is uncertain. The CDR3 covers 12 residues. Trimming left V 6 bases short and J 5 bases short, with 13 bases between. Germline CDR1 GTSNPN, CDR2 SVGIG (reference sequence). As DNA, the CDR3 is TGTGCCTGTTCCGAAGGGAGGTATGGCTACACCTTC. Translation: CACSEGRYGYTF.

A few counts support this clone. The chain has TRBV30 and TRBJ1-1; 9 positions agree with TRBD1. This CDR3 is 14 amino acids long. After removal of 5 bases from V and 0 bases from J, the junction contained 4 bases not matched to a gene. Germline CDR1 GTSNPN, CDR2 SVGIG (reference sequence). The CDR3 protein is CAWDRGSMNTEAFF. The CDR3 nucleotides read TGTGCCTGGGACAGGGGGTCCATGAACACTGAAGCTTTCTTT.

The rearrangement joins TRBV19 to TRBJ2-7; 12 bases are shared with TRBD2. From germline, CDR1 is LNHDA and CDR2 SQIVND (reference sequence). The CDR3 extends over 16 amino acids. The junction had 7 bases not matched to a gene; V was cut back by 4 bases and J by 3 bases. The CDR3 sequence: CASSRLAGAALYEQYF. The CDR3 DNA is TGTGCCAGTAGTAGACTAGCGGGGGCCGCCCTCTACGAGCAGTACTTC.